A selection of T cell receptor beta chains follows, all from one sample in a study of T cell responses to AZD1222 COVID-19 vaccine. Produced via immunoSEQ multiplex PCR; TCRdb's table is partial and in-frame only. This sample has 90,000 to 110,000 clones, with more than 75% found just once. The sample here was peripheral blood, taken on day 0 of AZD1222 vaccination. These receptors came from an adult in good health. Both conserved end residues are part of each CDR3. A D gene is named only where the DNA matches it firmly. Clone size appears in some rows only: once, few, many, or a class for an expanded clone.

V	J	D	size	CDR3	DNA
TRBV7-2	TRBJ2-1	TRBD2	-	CASSPRLAGGRNEQFF	TGTGCCAGCAGCCCTCGACTAGCGGGGGGGAGGAATGAGCAGTTCTTC
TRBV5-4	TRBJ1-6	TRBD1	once	CASSSISGTGGSPLHF	TGTGCCAGCAGCTCAATATCCGGGACAGGGGGTTCACCCCTCCACTTT
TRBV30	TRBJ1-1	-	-	CAWSVGPNTEAFF	TGTGCCTGGAGTGTAGGGCCGAACACTGAAGCTTTCTTT
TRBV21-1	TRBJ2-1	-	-	CASSKVVRTSGAFNEQFF	TGTGCCAGCAGCAAAGTAGTCAGAACTAGCGGGGCTTTCAATGAGCAGTTCTTC
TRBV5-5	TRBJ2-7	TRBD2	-	CASRPDAGAGHEQYF	TGTGCCAGCAGACCTGATGCGGGAGCCGGACACGAGCAGTACTTC
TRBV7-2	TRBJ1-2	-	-	CASSLVEGNYGYTF	TGTGCCAGCAGCTTAGTGGAGGGAAACTATGGCTACACCTTC
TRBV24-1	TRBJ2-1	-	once	CATSGRISLGDEQFF	TGTGCCACCAGTGGTCGTATCTCTCTAGGCGATGAGCAGTTCTTC
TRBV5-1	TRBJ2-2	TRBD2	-	CASSLLAGVKDGELFF	TGCGCCAGCAGCCTTCTAGCGGGAGTTAAGGACGGGGAGCTGTTTTTT
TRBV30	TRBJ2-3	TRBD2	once	CAWSVAGGTQYF	TGTGCCTGGAGTGTAGCGGGGGGTACGCAGTATTTT
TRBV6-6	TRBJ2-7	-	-	CASSPIASNEQYF	TGTGCCAGCAGCCCCATAGCCAGCAACGAGCAGTACTTC
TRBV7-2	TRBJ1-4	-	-	CASSLSGGSEKLFF	TGTGCCAGCAGCTTGAGTGGAGGAAGCGAAAAACTGTTTTTT
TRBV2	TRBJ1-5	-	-	CASRTSFLDQPQHF	TGTGCCAGCCGAACCAGTTTCCTCGACCAGCCCCAGCATTTT
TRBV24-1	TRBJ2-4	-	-	CATSEDGAKNIQYF	TGTGCCACCAGTGAGGACGGAGCCAAAAACATTCAGTACTTC
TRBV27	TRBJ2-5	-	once	CASRITGQETQYF	TGTGCCAGCAGAATCACGGGGCAAGAGACCCAGTACTTC
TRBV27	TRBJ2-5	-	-	CASSRTGGQETQYF	TGTGCCAGCAGTCGGACTGGCGGACAAGAGACCCAGTACTTC
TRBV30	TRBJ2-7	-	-	CAWSVRGKSYEQYF	TGTGCCTGGAGTGTACGGGGGAAATCCTACGAGCAGTACTTC
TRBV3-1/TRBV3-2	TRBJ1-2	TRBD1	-	CASSQLSGQGRLYGYTF	TGTGCCAGCAGCCAACTATCGGGACAGGGGCGTCTCTATGGCTACACCTTC
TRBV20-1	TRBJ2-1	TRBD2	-	CSASVSGNYNEQFF	TGCAGTGCTAGTGTTAGCGGGAACTACAATGAGCAGTTCTTC
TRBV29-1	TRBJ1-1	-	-	CSESERVNTEAFF	TGCAGCGAGAGCGAAAGGGTGAACACTGAAGCTTTCTTT
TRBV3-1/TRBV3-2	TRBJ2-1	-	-	CASSQGAEQFF	TGTGCCAGCAGCCAAGGCGCGGAGCAGTTCTTC
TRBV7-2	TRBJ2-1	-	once	CASSLAPDNNEQFF	TGTGCCAGCAGCTTAGCTCCGGATAACAATGAGCAGTTCTTC
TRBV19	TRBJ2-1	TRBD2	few	CASSLAGGNNEQFF	TGTGCCAGTAGTCTAGCGGGAGGGAACAATGAGCAGTTCTTC
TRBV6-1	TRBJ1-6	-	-	CASSETTGSFGHSPLHF	TGTGCCAGCAGTGAAACGACTGGATCCTTCGGGCATTCACCCCTCCACTTT
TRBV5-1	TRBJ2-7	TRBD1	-	CASSLAQGAREQYF	TGCGCCAGCAGCTTGGCACAGGGGGCGCGAGAGCAGTACTTC
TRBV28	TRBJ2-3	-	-	CASSYHREEGTDTQYF	TGTGCCAGCAGTTACCACAGGGAAGAAGGCACAGATACGCAGTATTTT